The following is a T cell receptor beta chain sequence with its context. Germline trimming cut 3 bases from V and 5 bases from J; bases unmatched to any gene: 16. The CDR3 has 19 residues. The germline gives CDR1 MNHEY, CDR2 SMNVEV (reference sequence). The rectum was sampled with one to two pinch biopsies at colonoscopy. This entry belongs to a study of pediatric ulcerative colitis. Method: immunoSEQ multiplex PCR; TCRdb's copy keeps in-frame clones and lacks some. The data contain some 25,000 clones, over 65% of them singletons. This sequence joins TRBV27 and TRBJ1-2, with 12 bases that match TRBD1. This clonotype was sampled from a boy aged 5-17 years with severe ulcerative colitis. The sequencing input was gut tissue. CDR3 coding DNA: TGTGCCAGCAGTTTTTACTCTAATACCGGGACAGGGGGCAGTTATGGCTACACCTTC. Its translation is CASSFYSNTGTGGSYGYTF.